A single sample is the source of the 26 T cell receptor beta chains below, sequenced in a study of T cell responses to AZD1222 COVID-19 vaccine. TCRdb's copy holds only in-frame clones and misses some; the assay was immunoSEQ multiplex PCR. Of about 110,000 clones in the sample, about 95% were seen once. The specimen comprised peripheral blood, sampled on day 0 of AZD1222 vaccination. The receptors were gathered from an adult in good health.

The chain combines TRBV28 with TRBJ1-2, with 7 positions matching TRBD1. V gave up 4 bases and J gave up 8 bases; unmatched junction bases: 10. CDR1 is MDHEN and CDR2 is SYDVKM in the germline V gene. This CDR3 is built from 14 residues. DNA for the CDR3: TGTGCCAGCAGTTCCATCAGGGGGTTCGGCGGCTACACCTTC. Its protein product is CASSSIRGFGGYTF.

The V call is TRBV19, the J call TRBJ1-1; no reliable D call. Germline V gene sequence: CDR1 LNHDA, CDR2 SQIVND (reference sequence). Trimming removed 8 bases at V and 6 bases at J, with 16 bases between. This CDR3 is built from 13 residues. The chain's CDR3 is CASAGSLLAEAFF. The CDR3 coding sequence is TGTGCCAGTGCAGGCAGCCTTTTGGCTGAAGCTTTCTTT.

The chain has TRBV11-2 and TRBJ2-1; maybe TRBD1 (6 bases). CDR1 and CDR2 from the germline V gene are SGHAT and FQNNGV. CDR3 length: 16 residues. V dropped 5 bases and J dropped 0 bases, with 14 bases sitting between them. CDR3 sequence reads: CASSTIRGSSYNEQFF. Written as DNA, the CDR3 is TGTGCCAGCAGCACAATCAGGGGAAGCTCCTACAATGAGCAGTTCTTC.

The CDR3 nucleotides read TGTGCCAGCAGCGTACAGTTAGCGGGAAAGACCTACAATGAGCAGTTCTTC. Protein: CASSVQLAGKTYNEQFF. V and J are TRBV9 and TRBJ2-1, with 8 bases lining up with TRBD2. Germline-derived CDR1 and CDR2 are SGDLS and YYNGEE. Germline trimming cut 1 base from V and 2 bases from J; bases unmatched to any gene: 8. The CDR3 runs to 17 residues.

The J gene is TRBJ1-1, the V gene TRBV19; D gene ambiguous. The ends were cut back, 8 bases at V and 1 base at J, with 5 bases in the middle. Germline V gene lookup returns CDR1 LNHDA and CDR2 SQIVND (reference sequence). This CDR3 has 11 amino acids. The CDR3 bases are TGTGCCAGTCAGAGGAACACTGAAGCTTTCTTT. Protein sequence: CASQRNTEAFF.

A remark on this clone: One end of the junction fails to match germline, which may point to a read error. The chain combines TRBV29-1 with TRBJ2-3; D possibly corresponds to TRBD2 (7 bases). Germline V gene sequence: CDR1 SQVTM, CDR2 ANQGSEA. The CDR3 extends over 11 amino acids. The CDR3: CSVEDQIGGHF. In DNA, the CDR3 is TGCAGCGTTGAAGATCAAATCGGGGGGCATTTT.

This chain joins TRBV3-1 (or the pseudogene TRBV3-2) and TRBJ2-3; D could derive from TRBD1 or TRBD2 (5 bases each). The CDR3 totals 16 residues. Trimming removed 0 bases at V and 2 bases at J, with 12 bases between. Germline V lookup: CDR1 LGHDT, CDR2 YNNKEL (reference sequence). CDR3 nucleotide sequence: TGTGCCAGCAGCCAAGATCGGGGACGGTTCACAGATACGCAGTATTTT. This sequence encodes CASSQDRGRFTDTQYF.

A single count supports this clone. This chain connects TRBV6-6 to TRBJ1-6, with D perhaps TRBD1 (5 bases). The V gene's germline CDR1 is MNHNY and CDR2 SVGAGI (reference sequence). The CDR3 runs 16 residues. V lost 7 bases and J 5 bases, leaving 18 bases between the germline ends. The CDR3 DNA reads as TGTGCCAGCAACCCCAGTTTTGGACAAGATAATTCACCCCTCCACTTT. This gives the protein CASNPSFGQDNSPLHF.

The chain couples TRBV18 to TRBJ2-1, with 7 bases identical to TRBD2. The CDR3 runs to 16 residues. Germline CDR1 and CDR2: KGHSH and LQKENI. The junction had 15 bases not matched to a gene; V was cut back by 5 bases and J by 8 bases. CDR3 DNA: TGTGCCAGCTCATCACTAGCGTCGTTTCGGTTTGATGAGCAGTTCTTC. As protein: CASSSLASFRFDEQFF.

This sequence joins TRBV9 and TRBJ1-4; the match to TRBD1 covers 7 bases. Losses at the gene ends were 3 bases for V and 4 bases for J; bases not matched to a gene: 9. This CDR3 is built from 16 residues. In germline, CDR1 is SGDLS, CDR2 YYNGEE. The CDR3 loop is CASSGGRGQLNEKLFF. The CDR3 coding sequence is TGTGCCAGCAGCGGCGGTAGGGGACAGCTTAATGAAAAACTGTTTTTT.

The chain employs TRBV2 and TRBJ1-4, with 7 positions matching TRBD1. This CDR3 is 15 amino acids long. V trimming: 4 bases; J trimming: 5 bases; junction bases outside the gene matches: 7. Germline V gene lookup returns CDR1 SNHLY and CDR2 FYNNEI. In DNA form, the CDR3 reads TGTGCCAGCAGTGGATCCGGGACAGAGAATGAAAAACTGTTTTTT. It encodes CASSGSGTENEKLFF.

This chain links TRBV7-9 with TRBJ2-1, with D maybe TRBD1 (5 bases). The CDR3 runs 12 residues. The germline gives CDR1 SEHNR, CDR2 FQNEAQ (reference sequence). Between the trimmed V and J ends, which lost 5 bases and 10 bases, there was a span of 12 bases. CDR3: CASSPLGLEQFF. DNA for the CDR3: TGTGCCAGCAGCCCACTGGGGCTAGAGCAGTTCTTC. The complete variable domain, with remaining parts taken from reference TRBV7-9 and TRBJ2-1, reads DTGVSQNPRHKITKRGQNVTFRCDPISEHNRLYWYRQTLGQGPEFLTYFQNEAQLEKSRLLSDRFSAERPKGSFSTLEIQRTEQGDSAMYLCASSPLGLEQFFGPGTRLTVL.

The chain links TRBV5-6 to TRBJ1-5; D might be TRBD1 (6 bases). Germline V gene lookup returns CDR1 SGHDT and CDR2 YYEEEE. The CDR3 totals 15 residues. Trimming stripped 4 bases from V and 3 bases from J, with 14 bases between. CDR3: CASSHNRATNQPQHF. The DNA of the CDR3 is TGTGCCAGCAGCCACAACAGGGCTACCAATCAGCCCCAGCATTTT.

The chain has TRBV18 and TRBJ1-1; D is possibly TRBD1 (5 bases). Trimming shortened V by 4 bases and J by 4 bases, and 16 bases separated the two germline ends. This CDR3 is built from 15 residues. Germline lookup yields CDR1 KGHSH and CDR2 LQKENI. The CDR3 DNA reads TGTGCCAGCTCACTTTCCAGGGTGTTGGGCACTGAAGCTTTCTTT. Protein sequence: CASSLSRVLGTEAFF.

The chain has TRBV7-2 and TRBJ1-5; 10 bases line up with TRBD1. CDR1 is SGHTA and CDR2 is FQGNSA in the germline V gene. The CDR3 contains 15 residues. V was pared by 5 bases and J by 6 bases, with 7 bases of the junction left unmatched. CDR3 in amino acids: CASSRAGTGAQPQHF. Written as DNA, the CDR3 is TGTGCCAGCAGCAGGGCCGGGACAGGGGCTCAGCCCCAGCATTTT.

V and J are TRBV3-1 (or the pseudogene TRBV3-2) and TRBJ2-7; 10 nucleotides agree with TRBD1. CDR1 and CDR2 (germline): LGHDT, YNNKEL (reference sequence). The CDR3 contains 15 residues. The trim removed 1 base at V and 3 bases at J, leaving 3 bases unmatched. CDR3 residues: CASSQVWTGGYEQYF. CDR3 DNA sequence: TGTGCCAGCAGCCAAGTGTGGACAGGGGGCTACGAGCAGTACTTC.

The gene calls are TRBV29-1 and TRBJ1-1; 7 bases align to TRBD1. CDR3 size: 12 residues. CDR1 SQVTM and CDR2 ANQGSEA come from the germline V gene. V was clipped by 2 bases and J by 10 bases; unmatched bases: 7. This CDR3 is CSVEQGGAGAFF. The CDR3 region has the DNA TGCAGCGTTGAACAAGGGGGCGCAGGAGCTTTCTTT.

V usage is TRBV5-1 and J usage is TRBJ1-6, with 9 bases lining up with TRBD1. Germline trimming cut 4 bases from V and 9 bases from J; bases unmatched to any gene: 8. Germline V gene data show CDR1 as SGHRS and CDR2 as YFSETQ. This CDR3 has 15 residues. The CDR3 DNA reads TGCGCCAGCAGCCAACGGACAGGGGAGGGTTCACCCCTCCACTTT. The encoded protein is CASSQRTGEGSPLHF.

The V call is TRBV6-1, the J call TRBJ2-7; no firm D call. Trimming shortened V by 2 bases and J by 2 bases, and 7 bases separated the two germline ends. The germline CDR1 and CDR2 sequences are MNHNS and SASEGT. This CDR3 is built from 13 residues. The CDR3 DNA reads TGTGCCAGCAGTGAACAGACGACCTACGAGCAGTACTTC. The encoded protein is CASSEQTTYEQYF.

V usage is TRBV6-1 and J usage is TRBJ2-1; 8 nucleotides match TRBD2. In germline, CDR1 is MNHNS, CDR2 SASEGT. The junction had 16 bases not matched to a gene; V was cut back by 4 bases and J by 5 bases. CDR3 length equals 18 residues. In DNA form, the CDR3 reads TGTGCCAGCAGTGTGTTCCCTAGCGGGCCGGTCATCCACAATGAGCAGTTCTTC. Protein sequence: CASSVFPSGPVIHNEQFF.

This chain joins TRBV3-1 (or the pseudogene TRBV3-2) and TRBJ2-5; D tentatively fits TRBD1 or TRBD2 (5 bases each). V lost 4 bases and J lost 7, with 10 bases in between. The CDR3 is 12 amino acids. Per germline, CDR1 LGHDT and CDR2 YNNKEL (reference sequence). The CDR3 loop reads CASSPAGATQYF. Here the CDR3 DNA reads TGTGCCAGCAGCCCCGCCGGGGCGACCCAGTACTTC.

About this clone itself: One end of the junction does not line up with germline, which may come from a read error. In DNA form, the CDR3 reads TGCGCCAGCAGCATCGGGACTAGCGGGAGGGCCTGGAACTTC. Amino acids: CASSIGTSGRAWNF. This chain connects TRBV5-1 to TRBJ2-7; 16 positions agree with TRBD2. Germline V gene data show CDR1 as SGHRS and CDR2 as YFSETQ. CDR3 length equals 14 residues.

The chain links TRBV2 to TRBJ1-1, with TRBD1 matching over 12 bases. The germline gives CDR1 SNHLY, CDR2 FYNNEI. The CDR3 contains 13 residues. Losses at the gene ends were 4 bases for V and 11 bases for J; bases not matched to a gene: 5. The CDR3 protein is CASSAGTGGWAFF. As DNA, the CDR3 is TGTGCCAGCAGTGCCGGGACAGGGGGCTGGGCTTTCTTT. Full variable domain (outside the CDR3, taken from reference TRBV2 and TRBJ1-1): EPEVTQTPSHQVTQMGQEVILRCVPISNHLYFYWYRQILGQKVEFLVSFYNNEISEKSEIFDDQFSVERPDGSNFTLKIRSTKLEDSAMYFCASSAGTGGWAFFGQGTRLTVV.

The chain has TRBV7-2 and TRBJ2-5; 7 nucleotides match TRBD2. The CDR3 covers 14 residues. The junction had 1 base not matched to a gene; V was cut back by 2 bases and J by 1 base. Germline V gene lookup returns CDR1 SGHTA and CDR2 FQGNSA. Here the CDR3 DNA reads TGTGCCAGCAGCTTAACGGGGGGCCAAGAGACCCAGTACTTC. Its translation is CASSLTGGQETQYF.

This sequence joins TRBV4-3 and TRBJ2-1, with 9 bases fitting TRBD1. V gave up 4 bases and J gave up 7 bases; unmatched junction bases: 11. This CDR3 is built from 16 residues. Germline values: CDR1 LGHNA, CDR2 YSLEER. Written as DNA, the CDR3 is TGCGCCAGCAGCCTCAGAGCCGGGACAGGGAGGAATGAGCAGTTCTTC. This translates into CASSLRAGTGRNEQFF.

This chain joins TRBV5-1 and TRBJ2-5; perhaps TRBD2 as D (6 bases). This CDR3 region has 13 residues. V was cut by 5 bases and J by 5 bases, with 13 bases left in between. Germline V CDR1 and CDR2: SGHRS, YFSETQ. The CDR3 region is CASRQEGWETQYF. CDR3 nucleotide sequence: TGCGCCAGCAGGCAGGAGGGTTGGGAGACCCAGTACTTC. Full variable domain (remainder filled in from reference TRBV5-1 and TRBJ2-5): KAGVTQTPRYLIKTRGQQVTLSCSPISGHRSVSWYQQTPGQGLQFLFEYFSETQRNKGNFPGRFSGRQFSNSRSEMNVSTLELGDSALYLCASRQEGWETQYFGPGTRLLVL.